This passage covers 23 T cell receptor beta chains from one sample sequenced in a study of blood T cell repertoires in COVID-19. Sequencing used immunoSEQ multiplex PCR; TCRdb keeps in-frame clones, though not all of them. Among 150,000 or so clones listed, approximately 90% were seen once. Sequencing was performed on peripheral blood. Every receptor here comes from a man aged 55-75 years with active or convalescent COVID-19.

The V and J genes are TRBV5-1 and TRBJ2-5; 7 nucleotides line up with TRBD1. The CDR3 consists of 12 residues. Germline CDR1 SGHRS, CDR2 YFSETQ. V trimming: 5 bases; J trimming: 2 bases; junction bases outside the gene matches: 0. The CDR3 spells CASRTGQETQYF. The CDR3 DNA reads TGCGCCAGCAGGACAGGGCAAGAGACCCAGTACTTC.

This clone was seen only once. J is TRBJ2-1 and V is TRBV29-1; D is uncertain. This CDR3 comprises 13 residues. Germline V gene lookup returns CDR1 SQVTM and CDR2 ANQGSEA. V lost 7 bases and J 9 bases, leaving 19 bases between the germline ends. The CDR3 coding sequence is TGCAGCGCAGAAGGCGGTCAATTTGGTGAGCAGTTCTTC. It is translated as CSAEGGQFGEQFF.

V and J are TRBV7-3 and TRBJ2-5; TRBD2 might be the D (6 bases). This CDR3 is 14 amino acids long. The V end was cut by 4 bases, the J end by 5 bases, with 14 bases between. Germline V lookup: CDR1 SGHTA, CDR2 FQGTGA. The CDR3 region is CASSSGSGTETQYF. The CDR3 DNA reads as TGTGCCAGCAGCTCTGGGTCAGGGACTGAGACCCAGTACTTC.

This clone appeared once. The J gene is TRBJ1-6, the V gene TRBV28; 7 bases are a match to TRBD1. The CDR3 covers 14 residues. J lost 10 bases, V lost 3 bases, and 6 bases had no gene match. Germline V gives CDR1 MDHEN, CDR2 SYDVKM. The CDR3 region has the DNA TGTGCCAGCAGTTTGAACAGGGGCCGCTCACCCCTCCACTTT. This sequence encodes CASSLNRGRSPLHF.

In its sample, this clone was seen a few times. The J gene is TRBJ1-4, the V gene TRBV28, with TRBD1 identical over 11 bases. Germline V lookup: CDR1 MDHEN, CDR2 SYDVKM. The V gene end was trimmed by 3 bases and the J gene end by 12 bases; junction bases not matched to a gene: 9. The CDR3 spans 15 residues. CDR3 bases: TGTGCCAGCAGTTTCCTGGACAGGGGGCCGGTGGAACTGTTTTTT. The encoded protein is CASSFLDRGPVELFF.

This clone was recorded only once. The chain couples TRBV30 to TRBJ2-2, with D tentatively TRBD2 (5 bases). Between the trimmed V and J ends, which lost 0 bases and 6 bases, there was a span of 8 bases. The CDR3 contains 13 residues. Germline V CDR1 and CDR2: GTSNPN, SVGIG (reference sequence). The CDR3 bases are TGTGCCTGGAGTGTACTAGTCGCCGGGGAGCTGTTTTTT. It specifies CAWSVLVAGELFF.

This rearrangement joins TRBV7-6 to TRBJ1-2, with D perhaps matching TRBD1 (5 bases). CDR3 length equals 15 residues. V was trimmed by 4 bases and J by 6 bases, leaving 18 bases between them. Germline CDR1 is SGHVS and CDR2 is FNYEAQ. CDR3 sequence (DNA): TGTGCCAGCAGCTGGGGGGGACTGGCGCAGGATGGCTACACCTTC. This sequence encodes CASSWGGLAQDGYTF.

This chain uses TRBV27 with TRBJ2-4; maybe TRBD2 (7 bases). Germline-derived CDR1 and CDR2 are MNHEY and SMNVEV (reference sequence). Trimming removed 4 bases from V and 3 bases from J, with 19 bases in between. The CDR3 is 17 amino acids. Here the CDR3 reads CASSSIGGGLGKNIQYF. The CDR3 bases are TGTGCCAGCAGTTCTATAGGGGGAGGGCTTGGCAAAAACATTCAGTACTTC.

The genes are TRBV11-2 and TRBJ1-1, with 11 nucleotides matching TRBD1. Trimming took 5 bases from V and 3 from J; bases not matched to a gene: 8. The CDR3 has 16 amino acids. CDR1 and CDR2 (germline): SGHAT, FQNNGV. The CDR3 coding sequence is TGTGCCAGCAGCCCTTGGGACAGGGGGAGGGACACTGAAGCTTTCTTT. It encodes CASSPWDRGRDTEAFF.

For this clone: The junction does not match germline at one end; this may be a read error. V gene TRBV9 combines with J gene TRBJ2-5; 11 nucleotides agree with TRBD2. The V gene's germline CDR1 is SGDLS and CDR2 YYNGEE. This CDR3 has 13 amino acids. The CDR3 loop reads CASSALTSGAYHF. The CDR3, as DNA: TGTGCCAGCAGCGCCCTGACTAGCGGGGCCTATCACTTC.

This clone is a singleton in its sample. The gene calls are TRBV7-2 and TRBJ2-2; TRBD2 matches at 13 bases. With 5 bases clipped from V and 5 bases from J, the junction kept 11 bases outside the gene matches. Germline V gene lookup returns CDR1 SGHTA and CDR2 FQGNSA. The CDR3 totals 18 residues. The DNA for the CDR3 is TGTGCCAGCAGCCAAGCCCGACTAGCGGGAGGAATGACCGGGGAGCTGTTTTTT. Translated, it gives CASSQARLAGGMTGELFF.

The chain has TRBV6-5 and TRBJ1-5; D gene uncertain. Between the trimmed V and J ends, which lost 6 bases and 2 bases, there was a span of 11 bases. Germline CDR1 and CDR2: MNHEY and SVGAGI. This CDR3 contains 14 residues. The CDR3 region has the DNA TGTGCCAGCAGCACCGTTAGTGGCAATCAGCCCCAGCATTTT. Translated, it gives CASSTVSGNQPQHF.

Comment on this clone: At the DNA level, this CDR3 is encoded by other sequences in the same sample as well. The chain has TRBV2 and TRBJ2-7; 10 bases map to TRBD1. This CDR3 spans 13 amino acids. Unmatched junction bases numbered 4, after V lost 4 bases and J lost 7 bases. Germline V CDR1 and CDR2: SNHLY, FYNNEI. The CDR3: CASSGQGAGEQYF. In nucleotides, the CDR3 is TGTGCCAGCAGTGGACAGGGGGCGGGTGAGCAGTACTTC.

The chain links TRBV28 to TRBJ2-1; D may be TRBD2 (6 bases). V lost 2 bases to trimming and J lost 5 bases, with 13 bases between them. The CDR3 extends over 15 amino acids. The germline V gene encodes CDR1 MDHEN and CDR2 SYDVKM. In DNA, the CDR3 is TGTGCCAGCAGTTTAATGGGACTCCTAGACAATGAGCAGTTCTTC. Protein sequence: CASSLMGLLDNEQFF.

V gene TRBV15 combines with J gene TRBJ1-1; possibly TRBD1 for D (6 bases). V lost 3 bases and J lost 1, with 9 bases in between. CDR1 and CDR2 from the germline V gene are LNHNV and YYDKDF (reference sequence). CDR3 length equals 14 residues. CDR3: CATSSPGQNTEAFF. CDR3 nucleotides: TGTGCCACCAGCAGTCCGGGACAGAACACTGAAGCTTTCTTT.

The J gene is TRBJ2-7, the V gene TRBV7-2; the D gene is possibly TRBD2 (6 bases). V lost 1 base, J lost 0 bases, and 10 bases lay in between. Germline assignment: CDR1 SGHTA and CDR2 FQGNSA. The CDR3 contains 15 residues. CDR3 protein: CASSLVRGSSYEQYF. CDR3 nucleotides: TGTGCCAGCAGCTTAGTCCGGGGGAGCTCCTACGAGCAGTACTTC.

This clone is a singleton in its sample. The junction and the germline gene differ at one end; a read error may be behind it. CDR3: CASSESVGLHF. DNA for the CDR3: TGTGCCAGCAGTGAGAGCGTGGGACTTCACTTC. The chain combines TRBV6-1 with TRBJ2-5, with D perhaps TRBD2 (6 bases). The V gene's germline CDR1 is MNHNS and CDR2 SASEGT. The CDR3 extends over 11 amino acids.

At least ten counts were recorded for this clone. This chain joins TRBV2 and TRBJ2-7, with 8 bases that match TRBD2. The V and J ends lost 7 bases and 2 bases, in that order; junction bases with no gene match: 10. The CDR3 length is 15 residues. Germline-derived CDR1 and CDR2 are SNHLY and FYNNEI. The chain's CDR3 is CASTLAGGTAYEQYF. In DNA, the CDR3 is TGTGCCAGCACCCTGGCGGGGGGAACGGCCTACGAGCAGTACTTC.

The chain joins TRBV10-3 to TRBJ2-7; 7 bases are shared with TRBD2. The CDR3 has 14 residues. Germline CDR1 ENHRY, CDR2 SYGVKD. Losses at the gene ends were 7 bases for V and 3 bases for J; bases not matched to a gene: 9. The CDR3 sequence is CAITSQGTNYEQYF. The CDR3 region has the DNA TGTGCCATCACCTCCCAAGGGACTAACTACGAGCAGTACTTC.

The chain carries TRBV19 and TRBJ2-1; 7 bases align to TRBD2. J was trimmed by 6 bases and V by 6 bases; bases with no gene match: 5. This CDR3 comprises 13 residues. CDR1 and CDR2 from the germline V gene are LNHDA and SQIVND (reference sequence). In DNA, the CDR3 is TGTGCCAGTAGGGTAGCGGGTGGCAATGAGCAGTTCTTC. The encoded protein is CASRVAGGNEQFF.

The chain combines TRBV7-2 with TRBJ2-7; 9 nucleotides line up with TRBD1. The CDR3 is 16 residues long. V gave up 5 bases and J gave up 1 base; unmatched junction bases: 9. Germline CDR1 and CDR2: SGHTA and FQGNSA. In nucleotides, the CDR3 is TGTGCCAGCAGCCTCAACAGGGGGCTACTGTCCTACGAGCAGTACTTC. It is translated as CASSLNRGLLSYEQYF.

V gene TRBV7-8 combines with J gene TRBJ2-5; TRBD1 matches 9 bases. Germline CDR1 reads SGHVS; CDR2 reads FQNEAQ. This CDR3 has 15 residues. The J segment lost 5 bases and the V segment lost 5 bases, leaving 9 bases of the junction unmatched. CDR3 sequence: CASSGWTGAQETQYF. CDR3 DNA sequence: TGTGCCAGCAGCGGCTGGACAGGGGCACAGGAGACCCAGTACTTC.

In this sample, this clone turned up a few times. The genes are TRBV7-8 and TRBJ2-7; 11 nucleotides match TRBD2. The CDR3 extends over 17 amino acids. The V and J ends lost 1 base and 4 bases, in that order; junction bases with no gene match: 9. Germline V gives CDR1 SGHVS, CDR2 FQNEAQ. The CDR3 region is CASSLGAGSGGAYEQYF. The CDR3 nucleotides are TGTGCCAGCAGCTTAGGAGCAGGTAGCGGGGGGGCTTACGAGCAGTACTTC. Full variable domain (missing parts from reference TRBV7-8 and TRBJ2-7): GAGVSQSPRYKVAKRGQDVALRCDPISGHVSLFWYQQALGQGPEFLTYFQNEAQLDKSGLPSDRFFAERPEGSVSTLKIQRTQQEDSAVYLCASSLGAGSGGAYEQYFGPGTRLTVT.